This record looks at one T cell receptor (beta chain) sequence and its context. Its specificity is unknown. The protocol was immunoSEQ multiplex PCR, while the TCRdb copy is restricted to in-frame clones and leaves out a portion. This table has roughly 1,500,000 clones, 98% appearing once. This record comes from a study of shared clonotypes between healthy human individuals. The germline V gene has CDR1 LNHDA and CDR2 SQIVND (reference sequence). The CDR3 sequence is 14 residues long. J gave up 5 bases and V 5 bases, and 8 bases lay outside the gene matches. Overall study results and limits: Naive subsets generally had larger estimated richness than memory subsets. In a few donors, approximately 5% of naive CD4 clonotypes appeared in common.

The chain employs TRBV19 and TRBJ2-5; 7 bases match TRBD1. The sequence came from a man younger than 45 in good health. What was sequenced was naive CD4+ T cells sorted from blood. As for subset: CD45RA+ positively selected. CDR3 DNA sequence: TGTGCCAGTAGTGTCAGGGGGACAAGGGAGACCCAGTACTTC. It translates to CASSVRGTRETQYF.